Described below is a single T cell receptor beta chain sequence and its context. Only in-frame clones appear in the TCRdb table, and some are missing; sequencing was by immunoSEQ multiplex PCR. The sample has over 110,000 clones; 92% are singletons. This record comes from a study of T cell responses to AZD1222 COVID-19 vaccine. Germline V CDR1 and CDR2: SEHNR, FQNEAQ (reference sequence). The CDR3 runs to 18 residues. J was trimmed by 8 bases and V by 4 bases; bases with no gene match: 13. This chain links TRBV7-9 with TRBJ2-2; 13 positions match TRBD2. The clonotype was recovered from an adult who received the AZD1222 COVID-19 vaccine. The sample consisted of peripheral blood, taken 28 days after the second AZD1222 dose. The CDR3 DNA reads as TGTGCCAGCAGCTCCATCTCCGGACTAGCGGGGGTTCGTGGGGAGCTGTTTTTT. Its translation: CASSSISGLAGVRGELFF.